These 21 T cell receptor beta chains came from one sample sequenced in a study of cytomegalovirus exposure and HLA in healthy donors. PCR amplification relied on 60 Vbeta primers (plus 13 Jbeta primers). Method: immunoSEQ multiplex PCR; TCRdb's copy keeps in-frame clones and lacks some. The sample carries 150,000 to 200,000 clones, 80% to 90% recorded once. Sequenced input: PBMCs. Receptors were obtained from a girl aged 5-17 years in good health and CMV-seropositive.

This clone was counted a few times. V usage is TRBV6-6 and J usage is TRBJ1-6, with D possibly TRBD1 on 5 matching bases. Germline CDR1 MNHNY, CDR2 SVGAGI (reference sequence). The V end was cut by 6 bases, the J end by 5 bases, with 11 bases between. There are 14 residues in the CDR3. CDR3 DNA: TGTGCCAGCAGGGGGCAGCGAGATAATTCACCCCTCCACTTT. Protein sequence: CASRGQRDNSPLHF.

V gene TRBV2 combines with J gene TRBJ1-5; D call uncertain. Germline V gene sequence: CDR1 SNHLY, CDR2 FYNNEI. The CDR3 is 13 amino acids. Deletions cut 8 bases from V and 2 bases from J, with 10 bases between. CDR3 sequence reads: CASCPVGNQPQHF. Written as DNA, the CDR3 is TGTGCCAGCTGTCCCGTAGGCAATCAGCCCCAGCATTTT. Filled out from reference TRBV2 and TRBJ1-5, the complete variable domain reads EPEVTQTPSHQVTQMGQEVILRCVPISNHLYFYWYRQILGQKVEFLVSFYNNEISEKSEIFDDQFSVERPDGSNFTLKIRSTKLEDSAMYFCASCPVGNQPQHFGDGTRLSIL.

A remark on this clone: The junction and the germline gene differ at one end; a read error may be behind it. For the CDR3, the DNA is TGTTCCAGCAACATGCCAAGGGGAACTGAAGCTTTCTTT. It encodes CSSNMPRGTEAFF. The rearrangement uses TRBV7-9 and TRBJ1-1, with a weak D call TRBD1 (5 bases). Germline CDR1 and CDR2: SEHNR and FQNEAQ (reference sequence). This CDR3 spans 13 amino acids.

V gene TRBV7-9 combines with J gene TRBJ1-2; TRBD1 might be the D (5 bases). V lost 5 bases and J 1 base, leaving 17 bases between the germline ends. The length of the CDR3 is 16 residues. The germline V gene has CDR1 SEHNR and CDR2 FQNEAQ (reference sequence). CDR3 sequence reads: CASSMRTGGINYGYTF. DNA of the CDR3: TGTGCCAGCAGCATGAGAACGGGGGGAATTAACTATGGCTACACCTTC.

This chain links TRBV7-8 with TRBJ2-3; D not resolved. Germline lookup yields CDR1 SGHVS and CDR2 FQNEAQ. The CDR3 consists of 13 residues. V lost 0 bases and J 6 bases, leaving 7 bases between the germline ends. CDR3 coding DNA: TGTGCCAGCAGCTTAGCACCGGTGGATACGCAGTATTTT. Residues: CASSLAPVDTQYF.

The chain joins TRBV5-5 to TRBJ2-1; D perhaps matches TRBD1 (6 bases). Deletions cut 2 bases from V and 6 bases from J, with 18 bases between. The CDR3 has 16 residues. CDR1 and CDR2 from the germline V gene are SGHKS and YYEKEE (reference sequence). CDR3 sequence reads: CASSFHRDLWLNEQFF. The CDR3 DNA reads as TGTGCCAGCAGCTTCCACAGGGACCTATGGCTCAATGAGCAGTTCTTC. The whole variable domain, remainder taken from reference TRBV5-5 and TRBJ2-1, is DAGVTQSPTHLIKTRGQQVTLRCSPISGHKSVSWYQQVLGQGPQFIFQYYEKEERGRGNFPDRFSARQFPNYSSELNVNALLLGDSALYLCASSFHRDLWLNEQFFGPGTRLTVL.

The genes are TRBV9 and TRBJ2-7, with TRBD2 matching over 9 bases. Germline trimming cut 4 bases from V and 2 bases from J; bases unmatched to any gene: 16. This CDR3 has 18 residues. Germline loops: CDR1 SGDLS, CDR2 YYNGEE. CDR3 protein: CASSPHFGASGTTYEQYF. CDR3 in DNA: TGTGCCAGCAGCCCTCACTTCGGGGCTAGCGGGACCACCTACGAGCAGTACTTC.

As concerns this clone: Relative to the germline gene, one junction end is altered; a read error may explain this. Written as DNA, the CDR3 is TGTGCTAGCAGCTTGGGGGCCAGTTTAGAGACCCAGTACTTC. Its translation is CASSLGASLETQYF. The chain recombines TRBV7-7 with TRBJ2-5, with D possibly matching TRBD1 (6 bases). The CDR3 has 14 residues. Germline V gives CDR1 SSHAT, CDR2 FNYEAQ (reference sequence).

The chain joins TRBV5-1 to TRBJ2-1; the match to TRBD2 covers 12 bases. This CDR3 spans 18 amino acids. From germline, CDR1 is SGHRS and CDR2 YFSETQ. V lost 4 bases to trimming and J lost 0 bases; unmatched junction nucleotides: 8. In nucleotides, the CDR3 is TGCGCCAGCAGCCTGAGATCTAGCGGGGGGGCCTCCTACAATGAGCAGTTCTTC. Protein product: CASSLRSSGGASYNEQFF.

The chain carries TRBV4-2 and TRBJ2-2; possibly TRBD2 for D (5 bases). Germline V gives CDR1 LGHNA, CDR2 YNFKEQ. Trimming removed 5 bases from V and 0 bases from J, with 10 bases in between. The length of the CDR3 is 15 residues. CDR3 sequence reads: CASSSGLSNTGELFF. The CDR3 DNA sequence: TGTGCCAGCAGCTCAGGACTCTCGAACACCGGGGAGCTGTTTTTT.

This chain connects TRBV7-6 to TRBJ2-5; 7 positions match TRBD2. The trim removed 6 bases at V and 5 bases at J, leaving 9 bases unmatched. The CDR3 is made up of 14 amino acids. CDR1 is SGHVS, CDR2 FNYEAQ, per germline. The CDR3 sequence is CASSQSGEGETQYF. DNA of the CDR3: TGTGCCAGCAGTCAAAGCGGGGAAGGGGAGACCCAGTACTTC.

The chain joins TRBV7-3 to TRBJ1-5, with a tentative D call TRBD1 (6 bases). This CDR3 has 15 residues. Germline CDR1 reads SGHTA; CDR2 reads FQGTGA. Between the trimmed V and J ends, which lost 5 bases and 6 bases, there was a span of 17 bases. This chain's CDR3 is CASSPQGGERQPQHF. The CDR3, as DNA: TGTGCCAGCAGCCCACAGGGTGGGGAGCGTCAGCCCCAGCATTTT.

The CDR3 DNA is TGTGCCACAAATCCGGGGACAGGCCTTGCCTACGAGCAGTACTTC. It encodes CATNPGTGLAYEQYF. The chain has TRBV2 and TRBJ2-7; TRBD1 matches at 8 bases. The germline V gene encodes CDR1 SNHLY and CDR2 FYNNEI. The V segment lost 10 bases and the J segment 2 bases; nucleotides outside the gene matches: 13. The CDR3 spans 15 residues.

J is TRBJ2-5 and V is TRBV11-3; TRBD1 matches at 9 bases. Germline V lookup: CDR1 SGHNT, CDR2 YENEEA. The CDR3 extends over 13 amino acids. Unmatched junction bases numbered 4, after V lost 6 bases and J lost 5 bases. DNA of the CDR3: TGTGCCAGCAGTACAGGGGGCACGGAGACCCAGTACTTC. It specifies CASSTGGTETQYF.

The V call is TRBV10-3, the J call TRBJ1-4; 7 bases are a match to TRBD1. CDR1 is ENHRY, CDR2 SYGVKD, per germline. The CDR3 covers 14 residues. Trimming cost V 2 bases and J 7 bases; bases outside gene matches: 4. CDR3 DNA sequence: TGTGCCATCAGTGAGACAGGGGCCGGTGAAAAACTGTTTTTT. As protein: CAISETGAGEKLFF.

The rearrangement joins TRBV27 to TRBJ2-7; 11 bases line up with TRBD2. Germline CDR1 is MNHEY and CDR2 is SMNVEV (reference sequence). The CDR3 totals 14 residues. V lost 5 bases to trimming and J lost 4 bases; unmatched junction nucleotides: 4. This CDR3 is CASSLTSGAYEQYF. The CDR3 DNA follows: TGTGCCAGCAGTCTGACTAGCGGGGCTTACGAGCAGTACTTC.

This rearrangement joins TRBV7-8 to TRBJ2-7; TRBD1 matches at 9 bases. The CDR3 has 14 residues. Germline V gives CDR1 SGHVS, CDR2 FQNEAQ. The V segment lost 6 bases and the J segment 5 bases; nucleotides outside the gene matches: 8. The CDR3 DNA reads as TGTGCCAGCAGTTATGACAGGGGGAGTAACGAGCAGTACTTC. Its translation is CASSYDRGSNEQYF. The full variable domain, in which reference TRBV7-8 and TRBJ2-7 provide the parts outside the CDR3, is GAGVSQSPRYKVAKRGQDVALRCDPISGHVSLFWYQQALGQGPEFLTYFQNEAQLDKSGLPSDRFFAERPEGSVSTLKIQRTQQEDSAVYLCASSYDRGSNEQYFGPGTRLTVT.

J is TRBJ1-2 and V is TRBV29-1, with D maybe TRBD1 (6 bases). Germline V gives CDR1 SQVTM, CDR2 ANQGSEA. Trimming removed 1 base from V and 6 bases from J, with 21 bases in between. The CDR3 covers 16 residues. The CDR3 loop reads CSVEVRGWPIKDGYTF. The CDR3, as DNA: TGCAGCGTTGAAGTCAGGGGTTGGCCGATTAAGGATGGCTACACCTTC.

The J gene is TRBJ1-5, the V gene TRBV6-7; 9 bases fit TRBD1. TRBV6-7 is assigned to the ORF class and has an uncertain function. The CDR3 has 17 residues. V shed 6 bases, J shed 2 bases, and the junction held 11 bases outside the gene matches. CDR3 protein: CASSAYRGLRCNQPQHF. As DNA, the CDR3 is TGTGCCAGCAGCGCCTACAGGGGGCTAAGGTGCAATCAGCCCCAGCATTTT.

The V call is TRBV7-8, the J call TRBJ2-5; TRBD2 matches 10 bases. Gene TRBJ2-7 matches the end of the DNA better, so the J call may be wrong. The CDR3 length is 16 residues. Looked up from germline, CDR1 is SGHVS and CDR2 is FQNEAQ. The CDR3 nucleotides read TGTGCCAGCAGCTTAGGCCCTAGCGGGGGTTCCTACGAGCAGTACTTC. Its protein product is CASSLGPSGGSYEQYF.

Written as DNA, the CDR3 is TGTGCCCACAAGACAGGGTCCGGCACTGAAGCTTTCTTT. Encoded protein: CAHKTGSGTEAFF. The chain carries TRBV30 and TRBJ1-1; 7 nucleotides agree with TRBD1. CDR1 is GTSNPN, CDR2 SVGIG, per germline (reference sequence). The CDR3 spans 13 residues. Germline trimming cut 8 bases from V and 4 bases from J; bases unmatched to any gene: 10.